A single sample is the source of the 27 T cell receptor beta chains below, sequenced in a study of cytomegalovirus exposure and HLA in healthy donors. Amplification used 60 Vbeta primers and 13 Jbeta primers. Generated by immunoSEQ multiplex PCR, the TCRdb table keeps only in-frame clones and is missing some. The sample contains 210,000 or so clones, 78% of which appear only once. Source material: PBMCs. The receptors derive from a boy under 18 in good health and CMV-seronegative.

J is TRBJ2-6 and V is TRBV6-1; a possible D gene is TRBD1 (6 bases). CDR3 length equals 13 residues. Germline V gene sequence: CDR1 MNHNS, CDR2 SASEGT. V lost 6 bases, J lost 9 bases, and 12 bases lay in between. Written as DNA, the CDR3 is TGTGCCAGCAGAATGGACAGCCTCAACGTCCTGACTTTC. Translated, it gives CASRMDSLNVLTF.

This sequence joins TRBV5-6 and TRBJ2-3; a weak D match, TRBD2 (6 bases). Trimming removed 3 bases at V and 2 bases at J, with 16 bases between. The CDR3 loop spans 16 amino acids. Looked up from germline, CDR1 is SGHDT and CDR2 is YYEEEE. The DNA of the CDR3 is TGTGCCAGCAGCTCTCCGGGAGTGGGTAACACAGATACGCAGTATTTT. The encoded protein is CASSSPGVGNTDTQYF. Full variable domain (rest looked up from reference TRBV5-6 and TRBJ2-3): DAGVTQSPTHLIKTRGQQVTLRCSPKSGHDTVSWYQQALGQGPQFIFQYYEEEERQRGNFPDRFSGHQFPNYSSELNVNALLLGDSALYLCASSSPGVGNTDTQYFGPGTRLTVL.

The chain links TRBV2 to TRBJ2-5; 8 bases line up with TRBD1. The end of the DNA aligns better with TRBJ2-7, so the J call may be wrong. This CDR3 spans 16 amino acids. Per germline, CDR1 SNHLY and CDR2 FYNNEI. CDR3: CASSVATGENSYEQYF. The DNA of the CDR3 is TGTGCCAGCAGTGTGGCGACAGGGGAGAACTCCTACGAGCAGTACTTC.

The chain joins TRBV5-8 to TRBJ1-5; 9 nucleotides align to TRBD1. Losses at the gene ends were 4 bases for V and 6 bases for J; bases not matched to a gene: 8. Germline V gene lookup returns CDR1 SGHTS and CDR2 YDEGEE. CDR3 length equals 15 residues. CDR3 in DNA: TGTGCCAGCAGCCAAGGACAGGACAGGGGTCAGCCCCAGCATTTT. Its translation: CASSQGQDRGQPQHF. Variable domain in full (rest from reference TRBV5-8 and TRBJ1-5): EAGVTQSPTHLIKTRGQQATLRCSPISGHTSVYWYQQALGLGLQFLLWYDEGEERNRGNFPPRFSGRQFPNYSSELNVNALELEDSALYLCASSQGQDRGQPQHFGDGTRLSIL.

The rearrangement joins TRBV5-1 to TRBJ1-2, with TRBD1 matching over 8 bases. This CDR3 is built from 16 residues. CDR1 is SGHRS, CDR2 YFSETQ, per germline. V shed 6 bases and J 2 bases; nucleotides not matched to a gene: 12. The CDR3 loop reads CASKLQTGTGNYGYTF. Here the CDR3 DNA reads TGCGCCAGCAAGCTACAAACCGGGACAGGCAACTATGGCTACACCTTC.

J is TRBJ2-1 and V is TRBV9, with TRBD1 matching over 7 bases. The CDR3 has 14 amino acids. With 3 bases clipped from V and 12 bases from J, the junction kept 12 bases outside the gene matches. The germline gives CDR1 SGDLS, CDR2 YYNGEE. CDR3 sequence: CASSARPEQGWQFF. Written as DNA, the CDR3 is TGTGCCAGCAGCGCCAGACCGGAACAGGGGTGGCAGTTCTTC.

The genes are TRBV6-6 and TRBJ1-1, with a tentative D call TRBD1 (6 bases). Trimming shortened V by 0 bases and J by 5 bases, and 13 bases separated the two germline ends. The CDR3 has 15 amino acids. From germline, CDR1 is MNHNY and CDR2 SVGAGI (reference sequence). The CDR3 sequence: CASSYSGGQGTEAFF. The CDR3 region has the DNA TGTGCCAGCAGTTACTCGGGGGGGCAGGGGACTGAAGCTTTCTTT.

The chain recombines TRBV25-1 with TRBJ2-1, with D possibly matching TRBD1 (5 bases). The germline V gene has CDR1 MGHDK and CDR2 SYGVNS. The CDR3 is 15 amino acids. Trimming took off 5 bases at V and 0 bases at J, with 11 bases between the two ends. Written as DNA, the CDR3 is TGTGCCAGCAGTTCAGGGCGGAGCTCCTACAATGAGCAGTTCTTC. Its protein product is CASSSGRSSYNEQFF.

This clone has just a few counts. This chain uses TRBV29-1 with TRBJ1-1, with D perhaps TRBD1 (5 bases). The ends were cut back, 6 bases at V and 0 bases at J, with 11 bases in the middle. CDR1 is SQVTM and CDR2 is ANQGSEA in the germline V gene. This CDR3 has 13 residues. In nucleotides, the CDR3 is TGCAGCGTCTCGACAGCTATGAACACTGAAGCTTTCTTT. Translation gives CSVSTAMNTEAFF.

This CDR3 is CASSQVSGNSNQPQHF. The CDR3 DNA reads TGCGCCAGCAGCCAAGTGTCAGGTAATAGCAATCAGCCCCAGCATTTT. The gene calls are TRBV4-1 and TRBJ1-5, with D uncertain. The germline CDR1 and CDR2 sequences are MGHRA and YSYEKL. V gave up 1 base and J gave up 0 bases, with 10 bases separating them. The CDR3 has 16 residues.

This clone was observed a few times. The same CDR3 is also encoded by other DNA sequences in this sample. This rearrangement joins TRBV5-1 to TRBJ1-1, with D perhaps matching TRBD1 (6 bases). Trimming shortened V by 3 bases and J by 3 bases, and 9 bases separated the two germline ends. Germline lookup yields CDR1 SGHRS and CDR2 YFSETQ. The CDR3 is 13 residues long. The CDR3 DNA is TGCGCCAGCAGCTCGACAGGTGACACTGAAGCTTTCTTT. Translation: CASSSTGDTEAFF. The full variable domain, its missing parts supplied by reference TRBV5-1 and TRBJ1-1, is KAGVTQTPRYLIKTRGQQVTLSCSPISGHRSVSWYQQTPGQGLQFLFEYFSETQRNKGNFPGRFSGRQFSNSRSEMNVSTLELGDSALYLCASSSTGDTEAFFGQGTRLTVV.

The V and J genes are TRBV7-8 and TRBJ2-7, with TRBD2 matching over 10 bases. Germline CDR1 and CDR2: SGHVS and FQNEAQ. The CDR3 spans 16 residues. Trimming cost V 1 base and J 7 bases; bases outside gene matches: 10. CDR3 in amino acids: CASSLELAGWIEEQYF. The CDR3 coding sequence is TGTGCCAGCAGCTTAGAACTAGCGGGGTGGATCGAAGAGCAGTACTTC. The full variable domain, with the rest looked up from reference TRBV7-8 and TRBJ2-7, is GAGVSQSPRYKVAKRGQDVALRCDPISGHVSLFWYQQALGQGPEFLTYFQNEAQLDKSGLPSDRFFAERPEGSVSTLKIQRTQQEDSAVYLCASSLELAGWIEEQYFGPGTRLTVT.

V usage is TRBV6-6 and J usage is TRBJ1-6, with TRBD1 matching 7 bases. Germline V gene sequence: CDR1 MNHNY, CDR2 SVGAGI (reference sequence). Germline trimming cut 6 bases from V and 0 bases from J; bases unmatched to any gene: 2. The CDR3 has 15 amino acids. The CDR3 is CASRGTDSYNSPLHF. CDR3 DNA sequence: TGTGCCAGCAGAGGGACAGACTCCTATAATTCACCCCTCCACTTT.

V gene TRBV5-4 combines with J gene TRBJ2-3, with 10 positions matching TRBD2. V dropped 2 bases and J dropped 3; count of bases not matched to a gene: 6. Germline assignment: CDR1 SGHNT and CDR2 YYREEE (reference sequence). There are 16 residues in the CDR3. The DNA for the CDR3 is TGTGCCAGCAGCTTAATAGCGGGGGGAGGGACAGATACGCAGTATTTT. The encoded protein is CASSLIAGGGTDTQYF.

Concerning this clone itself: Its ends do not fully match the called genes, so a read error is possible. The V gene is TRBV11-2, the J gene TRBJ1-1; D not certain. From germline, CDR1 is SGHAT and CDR2 FQNNGV. CDR3 length: 14 amino acids. CDR3 residues: CASSRWMENTEASF. The CDR3 nucleotides are TGTGCCAGCAGCCGGTGGATGGAGAACACTGAAGCTTCCTTT.

This clone showed up just a few times. The rearrangement uses TRBV27 and TRBJ2-4; possible D gene TRBD2, 5 bases. Germline CDR1 MNHEY, CDR2 SMNVEV (reference sequence). CDR3 size: 15 residues. Trimming pared 4 bases from V and 1 base from J, leaving 11 bases between. CDR3 nucleotide sequence: TGTGCCAGCAGTTATTTGACGGGGGCCAAAAACATTCAGTACTTC. Protein sequence: CASSYLTGAKNIQYF.

The chain has TRBV25-1 and TRBJ2-7; D is perhaps TRBD2 (5 bases). CDR1 and CDR2 from the germline V gene are MGHDK and SYGVNS. The V and J ends lost 2 bases and 6 bases respectively, with 11 bases between them. The CDR3 length is 13 residues. DNA for the CDR3: TGTGCCAGCAGTGAACCCGGGGTCATCGAGCAGTACTTC. This sequence encodes CASSEPGVIEQYF.

The chain carries TRBV30 and TRBJ1-3; no clear D gene. The CDR3 has 14 amino acids. The ends were cut back, 4 bases at V and 0 bases at J, with 10 bases in the middle. Germline V gives CDR1 GTSNPN, CDR2 SVGIG (reference sequence). CDR3 sequence (DNA): TGTGCCTGGAATCGGGTAAACTCTGGAAACACCATATATTTT. This sequence encodes CAWNRVNSGNTIYF.

The chain has TRBV5-4 and TRBJ2-3; 13 bases line up with TRBD2. The V gene's germline CDR1 is SGHNT and CDR2 YYREEE (reference sequence). The CDR3 sequence is 15 residues long. The CDR3 nucleotides read TGTGCACTAGCGGGAGGGCCCACATCAACAGATACGCAGTATTTT. Encoded protein: CALAGGPTSTDTQYF.

The J gene is TRBJ2-7, the V gene TRBV7-2; 11 nucleotides align to TRBD2. Unmatched junction bases numbered 6, after V lost 7 bases and J lost 4 bases. Germline assignment: CDR1 SGHTA and CDR2 FQGNSA. The CDR3 extends over 14 amino acids. CDR3 in DNA: TGTGCCAGCACCTGGACTAGCGGGCTGTACGAGCAGTACTTC. This translates into CASTWTSGLYEQYF.

This clone has more than one count but fewer than ten. This chain links TRBV6-5 with TRBJ2-7; D ambiguous. The germline V gene has CDR1 MNHEY and CDR2 SVGAGI. V lost 7 bases to trimming and J lost 2 bases, with 12 bases between them. There are 13 residues in the CDR3. CDR3 residues: CASTGDGAYEQYF. The CDR3 DNA reads as TGTGCCAGCACCGGCGACGGAGCCTACGAGCAGTACTTC.

This clone was seen a handful of times. V and J are TRBV5-1 and TRBJ1-1; D might be TRBD1 (5 bases). CDR1 is SGHRS, CDR2 YFSETQ, per germline. V was shortened by 4 bases and J by 8 bases, with 15 bases between the two germline ends. The length of the CDR3 is 13 residues. CDR3 protein: CASSKNSGWEAFF. CDR3 nucleotide sequence: TGCGCCAGCAGCAAGAATTCAGGGTGGGAAGCTTTCTTT.

This clone occurred a few times. The chain uses TRBV6-5 and TRBJ2-7; a weak D match, TRBD1 (5 bases). The germline CDR1 and CDR2 sequences are MNHEY and SVGAGI. Trimming shortened V by 2 bases and J by 2 bases, and 7 bases separated the two germline ends. The CDR3 length is 13 residues. Written as DNA, the CDR3 is TGTGCCAGCAGTTACGACAGAACCTACGAGCAGTACTTC. Amino acid sequence: CASSYDRTYEQYF.

This sequence joins TRBV29-1 and TRBJ2-7; a possible D gene is TRBD2 (6 bases). The length of the CDR3 is 11 residues. Trimming cost V 7 bases and J 6 bases, with 13 bases left between them. CDR1 is SQVTM and CDR2 is ANQGSEA in the germline V gene. The CDR3 DNA reads TGCAGCGCTGCCGACGGGGGCGAGCAGTACTTC. Its protein is CSAADGGEQYF.

This sequence joins TRBV11-3 and TRBJ2-3, with TRBD2 identical over 10 bases. This CDR3 is built from 17 residues. After removal of 5 bases from V and 4 bases from J, the junction contained 12 bases not matched to a gene. Germline lookup yields CDR1 SGHNT and CDR2 YENEEA. This chain's CDR3 is CASSPAGGPAAPDTQYF. The DNA for the CDR3 is TGTGCCAGCAGCCCAGCGGGAGGGCCCGCAGCCCCAGATACGCAGTATTTT.

The chain links TRBV6-4 to TRBJ2-5; perhaps TRBD1 as D (5 bases). The CDR3 contains 16 residues. Germline values: CDR1 MRHNA, CDR2 SNTAGT. V was trimmed by 0 bases and J by 1 base, leaving 12 bases between them. Written as DNA, the CDR3 is TGTGCCAGCAGTGACTCTAAGGAAGGGGTCCAAGAGACCCAGTACTTC. Translated, it gives CASSDSKEGVQETQYF.

The J gene is TRBJ2-1, the V gene TRBV6-1, with a weak D call TRBD2 (6 bases). With 2 bases removed from V and 7 bases from J, the gap between germline ends came to 12 bases. There are 14 residues in the CDR3. Germline values: CDR1 MNHNS, CDR2 SASEGT. This CDR3 is CASSETSRRNEQFF. The CDR3 DNA sequence: TGTGCCAGCAGTGAAACTAGCAGACGTAATGAGCAGTTCTTC.